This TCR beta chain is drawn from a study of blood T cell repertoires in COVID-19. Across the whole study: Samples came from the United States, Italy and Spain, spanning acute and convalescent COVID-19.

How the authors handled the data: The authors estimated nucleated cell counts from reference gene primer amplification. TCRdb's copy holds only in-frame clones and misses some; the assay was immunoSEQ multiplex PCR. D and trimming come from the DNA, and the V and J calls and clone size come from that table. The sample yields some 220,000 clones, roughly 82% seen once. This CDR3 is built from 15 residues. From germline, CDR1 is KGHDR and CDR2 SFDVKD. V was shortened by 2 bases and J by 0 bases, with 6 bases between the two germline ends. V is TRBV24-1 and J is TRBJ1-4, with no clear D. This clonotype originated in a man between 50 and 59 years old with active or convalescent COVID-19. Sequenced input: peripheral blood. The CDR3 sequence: CATSDSGTTNEKLFF. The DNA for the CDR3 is TGTGCCACCAGTGATTCCGGGACAACTAATGAAAAACTGTTTTTT.